Below are 10 T cell receptor beta chains sequenced from a single sample in a study of control samples from healthy donors and cancer patients. Assay: immunoSEQ multiplex PCR; the TCRdb copy retains only in-frame clones and omits some. There are over 100,000 clones in the sample; about 90% occur only once, and about 1.9% lies in the top ten. Material: blood. The receptor source for this set is a woman aged 50 to 60 in good health.

The chain employs TRBV5-1 and TRBJ1-1, with no clear D. The CDR3 sequence is 16 residues long. V dropped 4 bases and J dropped 0 bases, with 16 bases sitting between them. Looked up from germline, CDR1 is SGHRS and CDR2 is YFSETQ. CDR3 coding DNA: TGCGCCAGCAGCCCCGGATCTTCCGGGGTGAACACTGAAGCTTTCTTT. Its protein is CASSPGSSGVNTEAFF.

The chain carries TRBV25-1 and TRBJ2-6; no clear D gene. The CDR3 has 13 amino acids. V was pared by 2 bases and J by 2 bases, with 1 base between. CDR1 MGHDK and CDR2 SYGVNS come from the germline V gene. CDR3 sequence reads: CASSEPGANVLTF. The CDR3 DNA sequence: TGTGCCAGCAGTGAACCTGGGGCCAACGTCCTGACTTTC.

The chain uses TRBV18 and TRBJ2-7, with 9 bases lining up with TRBD2. J was trimmed by 4 bases and V by 3 bases; bases with no gene match: 10. The CDR3 consists of 16 residues. Germline assignment: CDR1 KGHSH and CDR2 LQKENI. For the CDR3, the DNA is TGTGCCAGCTCACCCTCCCTAGCGGGATCCGGATACGAGCAGTACTTC. Protein sequence: CASSPSLAGSGYEQYF.

This clone has more than one count but fewer than ten. The chain couples TRBV19 to TRBJ1-1; no clear D. Trimming shortened V by 7 bases and J by 1 base, and 10 bases separated the two germline ends. The V gene's germline CDR1 is LNHDA and CDR2 SQIVND (reference sequence). This CDR3 contains 13 residues. CDR3: CASTIGANTEAFF. The CDR3 bases are TGTGCCAGTACTATTGGAGCGAACACTGAAGCTTTCTTT.

The chain is built from TRBV7-9 and TRBJ2-3; 9 nucleotides match TRBD1. The CDR3 loop spans 15 amino acids. Trimming took 5 bases from V and 5 from J; bases not matched to a gene: 8. The V gene's germline CDR1 is SEHNR and CDR2 FQNEAQ (reference sequence). The CDR3 DNA is TGTGCCAGCAGCCCGAGGACAGGGGTCGAAGATACGCAGTATTTT. Encoded protein: CASSPRTGVEDTQYF.

The chain carries TRBV11-2 and TRBJ2-1; 14 nucleotides match TRBD2. Looked up from germline, CDR1 is SGHAT and CDR2 is FQNNGV. The CDR3 totals 16 residues. Losses at the gene ends were 5 bases for V and 9 bases for J; bases not matched to a gene: 9. The DNA of the CDR3 is TGTGCCAGCAGCACGATGGGACTAGCGGGAGTTGGTGAGCAGTTCTTC. Its translation: CASSTMGLAGVGEQFF. Full variable domain (outside the CDR3, taken from reference TRBV11-2 and TRBJ2-1): EAGVAQSPRYKIIEKRQSVAFWCNPISGHATLYWYQQILGQGPKLLIQFQNNGVVDDSQLPKDRFSAERLKGVDSTLKIQPAKLEDSAVYLCASSTMGLAGVGEQFFGPGTRLTVL.

The chain uses TRBV7-4 and TRBJ1-5, with 7 bases lining up with TRBD1. Trimming removed 6 bases from V and 7 bases from J; junction bases left unmatched: 15. The CDR3 is 16 amino acids. The V gene's germline CDR1 is SGHVT and CDR2 SQSDAQ. The CDR3 DNA follows: TGTGCCAGCAGTTCCCCCTTAGAGGGGGCTGGCCAGCCCCAGCATTTT. Protein sequence: CASSSPLEGAGQPQHF.

The gene calls are TRBV6-6 and TRBJ2-2; D is unresolved. V shed 0 bases and J shed 7 bases, with 3 bases lying between them. This CDR3 is built from 12 residues. Germline V lookup: CDR1 MNHNY, CDR2 SVGAGI (reference sequence). CDR3 sequence reads: CASSYSNGELFF. In DNA, the CDR3 is TGTGCCAGCAGTTACTCGAACGGGGAGCTGTTTTTT.

CDR3 sequence (DNA): TGTGCCAGCGCTTCCCTCACAGATACGCAGTATTTT. Translated, it gives CASASLTDTQYF. The chain joins TRBV28 to TRBJ2-3, with D uncertain. This CDR3 region has 12 residues. Trimming left V 8 bases short and J 2 bases short, with 8 bases between. The germline V gene encodes CDR1 MDHEN and CDR2 SYDVKM.

The rearrangement uses TRBV19 and TRBJ1-1, with TRBD1 as a possible D gene (5 bases). CDR1 and CDR2 from the germline V gene are LNHDA and SQIVND (reference sequence). V was pared by 5 bases and J by 1 base, with 11 bases between. The CDR3 has 14 amino acids. Written as DNA, the CDR3 is TGTGCCAGTAGTCCCATCGGGGGGAACACTGAAGCTTTCTTT. Translating gives CASSPIGGNTEAFF.